These 19 T cell receptor beta chains came from one sample sequenced in a study of T cell repertoires in aging, cancer and after chemotherapy. Rearranged V-D-J TRB sequences were amplified with a mixed TRB-A/B primer pool. TCRdb ran MiXCR on the multiplex PCR reads and lists one entry per CDR3 protein. The sample consists of just over 4,500 distinct CDR3 sequences, roughly 20% of them appearing once. The template was genomic DNA from peripheral blood, not RNA. Sequenced sample: blood. The receptors shown here come from a human donor with a blood cancer.

The CDR3 loop is CASSTGTSRRLLDTQYF. The CDR3 DNA is TGCGCCAGCAGCACCGGGACTAGTCGTAGACTATTAGATACGCAGTATTTT. This sequence joins TRBV5-1 and TRBJ2-3, with 8 bases that match TRBD2. Germline CDR1 is SGHRS and CDR2 is YFSETQ. With 4 bases clipped from V and 5 bases from J, the junction kept 15 bases outside the gene matches. The CDR3 runs 17 residues.

This chain links TRBV19 with TRBJ1-1; the D gene is possibly TRBD1 (6 bases). Germline V gives CDR1 LNHDA, CDR2 SQIVND (reference sequence). Trimming shortened V by 10 bases and J by 2 bases, and 11 bases separated the two germline ends. The CDR3 runs to 12 residues. This chain's CDR3 is CATGQRNTEAFF. In DNA, the CDR3 is TGTGCCACGGGACAACGAAACACTGAAGCTTTCTTT.

In its sample, this clonotype ranks as medium-sized. The J gene is TRBJ2-2, the V gene TRBV7-2, with 12 bases that match TRBD2. With V trimmed by 5 bases and J by 7 bases, 5 bases remained unmatched. The CDR3 loop spans 15 amino acids. Germline V CDR1 and CDR2: SGHTA, FQGNSA. The CDR3 bases are TGTGCCAGCAGCAAGACTAGCGGGGGAATCGGGGAGCTGTTTTTT. This codes for CASSKTSGGIGELFF.

This clonotype is categorized as medium-sized. The CDR3 loop is CASSLGRGGDEQFF. CDR3 coding DNA: TGTGCCAGCAGCTTAGGCAGGGGGGGGGATGAGCAGTTCTTC. The chain joins TRBV7-6 to TRBJ2-1; D possibly matches TRBD1 or TRBD2 (7 bases each). The germline CDR1 and CDR2 sequences are SGHVS and FNYEAQ. Trimming left V 1 base short and J 8 bases short, with 12 bases between. The CDR3 is made up of 14 amino acids.

Only a few counts were recorded for this clonotype. CDR3 protein: CASSAGPLWEKLFF. Here the CDR3 DNA reads TGTGCCAGCAGCGCAGGGCCCCTTTGGGAAAAACTGTTTTTT. The chain has TRBV6-5 and TRBJ1-4; tentatively, D is TRBD1 (5 bases). V was pared by 6 bases and J by 8 bases, with 16 bases between. Germline-derived CDR1 and CDR2 are MNHEY and SVGAGI. This CDR3 comprises 14 residues.

The J gene is TRBJ1-1, the V gene TRBV5-5, with no clear D. V gave up 2 bases and J gave up 1 base, with 6 bases separating them. Germline V CDR1 and CDR2: SGHKS, YYEKEE (reference sequence). This CDR3 has 13 amino acids. The CDR3 coding sequence is TGTGCCAGCAGCTTAATTTCGAACACTGAAGCTTTCTTT. Residues: CASSLISNTEAFF.

The table lists this clonotype with a few counts. CDR3 amino acids: CSASREHEAFF. CDR3 bases: TGCAGTGCTAGCAGGGAACATGAAGCTTTCTTT. The genes are TRBV20-1 and TRBJ1-1, with a possible D match to TRBD1 (5 bases). With 3 bases removed from V and 7 bases from J, the gap between germline ends came to 9 bases. Germline loops: CDR1 DFQATT, CDR2 SNEGSKA (reference sequence). The CDR3 is 11 residues long.

To note about this clonotype: Being one base from a much bigger clone, this may be a read error. The CDR3 region has the DNA TGTGCCAGCAGCTTTACGGGGGCGTCAAACACCATACATTTT. This translates into CASSFTGASNTIHF. The chain has TRBV5-5 and TRBJ1-3; D may be TRBD1 (6 bases). Germline assignment: CDR1 SGHKS and CDR2 YYEKEE (reference sequence). CDR3 length: 14 amino acids.

V gene TRBV12-3 or TRBV12-4 combines with J gene TRBJ2-1; D call uncertain. This CDR3 is 12 amino acids long. V was cut by 3 bases and J by 10 bases, with 10 bases left in between. The CDR3, as DNA: TGTGCCAGCAGTTTCGGCGGTTACGAGCAGTTCTTC. Residues: CASSFGGYEQFF.

This clonotype is judged medium-sized. The gene calls are TRBV6-6 and TRBJ2-3; TRBD1 is a possible D gene (6 bases). V was shortened by 6 bases and J by 1 base, with 8 bases between the two germline ends. CDR3 length: 13 amino acids. Germline assignment: CDR1 MNHNY and CDR2 SVGAGI (reference sequence). The CDR3 protein is CASRGQRTDTQYF. The CDR3 nucleotides are TGTGCCAGCAGGGGACAACGCACAGATACGCAGTATTTT.

This clonotype is deemed medium-sized. This sequence joins TRBV27 and TRBJ2-1; TRBD2 aligns across 8 bases. This CDR3 has 14 residues. The V gene's germline CDR1 is MNHEY and CDR2 SMNVEV (reference sequence). The V and J ends lost 5 bases and 6 bases, in that order; junction bases with no gene match: 6. CDR3 coding DNA: TGTGCCAGCAGTCTCCGGGGGGGGGGCAATGAGCAGTTCTTC. Translating it yields CASSLRGGGNEQFF.

For this clonotype: Since a much larger clone is just one base distant, this may be a read error. The chain employs TRBV6-5 and TRBJ1-5; TRBD1 matches at 9 bases. Germline loops: CDR1 MNHEY, CDR2 SVGAGI. This CDR3 comprises 14 residues. The CDR3 DNA reads as TGTGCCGGCAGGGAGGGACAGGGAGGCCAGCCCCAGCATTTT. Amino acid sequence: CAGREGQGGQPQHF.

This clonotype is medium-sized. The chain carries TRBV20-1 and TRBJ2-5; TRBD1 is a possible D gene (5 bases). The germline V and J ends were trimmed by 6 bases and 2 bases, with 16 bases remaining between them. CDR1 is DFQATT, CDR2 SNEGSKA, per germline (reference sequence). The CDR3 extends over 14 amino acids. The CDR3 DNA follows: TGCAGTGCCGAGAATCAGGGTCGACAAGAGACCCAGTACTTC. The encoded protein is CSAENQGRQETQYF.

The CDR3 loop is CASSFGQSSEAFF. The CDR3 DNA follows: TGTGCCAGCAGCTTCGGACAGAGTTCTGAAGCTTTCTTT. This rearrangement joins TRBV7-6 to TRBJ1-1; D possibly corresponds to TRBD1 (6 bases). V was pared by 3 bases and J by 6 bases, with 11 bases between. The CDR3 is 13 residues long. CDR1 is SGHVS, CDR2 FNYEAQ, per germline.

This clonotype is medium-sized in the sample. The rearrangement uses TRBV11-2 and TRBJ2-5; D may be TRBD2 (7 bases). V was pared by 0 bases and J by 5 bases, with 16 bases between. The V gene's germline CDR1 is SGHAT and CDR2 FQNNGV. The CDR3 length is 16 residues. The CDR3 loop reads CASSLDGGAARETQYF. The CDR3 region has the DNA TGTGCCAGCAGCTTAGATGGGGGGGCAGCGAGGGAGACCCAGTACTTC.

The chain uses TRBV24-1 and TRBJ1-5, with 7 nucleotides matching TRBD1. After removal of 8 bases from V and 3 bases from J, the junction contained 9 bases not matched to a gene. This CDR3 is built from 15 residues. Germline V lookup: CDR1 KGHDR, CDR2 SFDVKD. The CDR3 loop reads CATIGAGQVNQPQHF. In nucleotides, the CDR3 is TGTGCCACCATCGGGGCAGGACAGGTCAATCAGCCCCAGCATTTT.

Comment on this clonotype: Possible read error: a much larger clone is one base away. The chain joins TRBV30 to TRBJ1-1; TRBD1 might be the D (5 bases). CDR3 length: 11 amino acids. The germline CDR1 and CDR2 sequences are GTSNPN and SVGIG (reference sequence). This CDR3 reads CAWSGGGYAYF. The DNA of the CDR3 is TGTGCCTGGAGCGGGGGAGGGTATGCTTACTTT.

Judged by abundance, this clonotype is medium-sized. The rearrangement uses TRBV5-4 and TRBJ2-4, with D perhaps matching TRBD2 (5 bases). V gave up 1 base and J gave up 2 bases, with 7 bases separating them. CDR1 SGHNT and CDR2 YYREEE come from the germline V gene (reference sequence). CDR3 length: 14 amino acids. The CDR3 coding sequence is TGTGCCAGCAGCTTGCGAGGGACCAAAAACATTCAGTACTTC. Translated: CASSLRGTKNIQYF. The full variable domain, rest sourced from reference TRBV5-4 and TRBJ2-4, is ETGVTQSPTHLIKTRGQQVTLRCSSQSGHNTVSWYQQALGQGPQFIFQYYREEENGRGNFPPRFSGLQFPNYSSELNVNALELDDSALYLCASSLRGTKNIQYFGAGTRLSVL.

This clonotype counts as large (0.1 to 1%). The rearrangement uses TRBV30 and TRBJ2-2, with 7 bases fitting TRBD1. Germline-derived CDR1 and CDR2 are GTSNPN and SVGIG (reference sequence). J lost 4 bases, V lost 3 bases, and 8 bases had no gene match. The CDR3 is made up of 15 amino acids. CDR3 amino acids: CAWRVTGLLTGELFF. DNA of the CDR3: TGTGCCTGGAGGGTGACAGGGTTGCTCACCGGGGAGCTGTTTTTT.